The sequence of this T cell receptor beta chain was determined in a study of T cells in Graves' hyperthyroidism and ophthalmopathy. Study findings and constraints: Ophthalmopathy was model-predicted a median approximately 6.9 months pre-onset.

Authors of the study amplified TCR beta CDR3 regions from RNA transcripts. TCR CDR3 underwent first-round RT-PCR with the HTBI primer set. A single record per CDR3 protein comes from TCRdb applying MiXCR to the multiplex PCR reads. The table shows 500,000 to 700,000 distinct CDR3 sequences, with 16% occurring only once. Germline-derived CDR1 and CDR2 are DFQATT and SNEGSKA (reference sequence). Between the trimmed V and J ends, which lost 6 bases and 0 bases, there was a span of 21 bases. The CDR3 consists of 18 residues. On this clonotype: Its antigen remains unknown.

No ophthalmopathy progression within 18 months constituted stable Graves' hyperthyroidism. This chain connects TRBV20-1 to TRBJ1-6, with a weak D call TRBD1 (6 bases). The clonotype was recovered from a young woman with Graves' hyperthyroidism. Material: blood. The CDR3 bases are TGCAGTGCCAGGCTCGCCAGGGGCCTTAGCTCCTATAATTCACCCCTCCACTTT. It yields the protein CSARLARGLSSYNSPLHF.